Following are 28 T cell receptor beta chains from one sample sequenced in a study of technical replicates of blood from several donors. TCRdb's table, derived via immunoSEQ multiplex PCR, lists solely in-frame clones and lacks some. The table has roughly 93,000 clones, almost 96% seen once; the top ten hold less than 0.25%. The sequencing sample was made of T cells isolated from PBMCs. The origin of the receptors is a human donor in good health.

V gene TRBV7-4 combines with J gene TRBJ1-1; no definite D call. From germline, CDR1 is SGHVT and CDR2 SQSDAQ. V was pared by 1 base and J by 4 bases, with 13 bases between. This CDR3 region has 15 residues. This chain's CDR3 is CASSLDRLVCTEAFF. CDR3 nucleotides: TGTGCCAGCAGCTTAGATCGGTTAGTGTGCACTGAAGCTTTCTTT.

The chain combines TRBV28 with TRBJ2-2; 13 bases are a match to TRBD2. V shed 3 bases, J shed 4 bases, and the junction held 8 bases outside the gene matches. There are 18 residues in the CDR3. Germline V CDR1 and CDR2: MDHEN, SYDVKM. For the CDR3, the DNA is TGTGCCAGCAGTTTGTCAGGACTAGCGGGAGTGGGCACCGGGGAGCTGTTTTTT. Translating gives CASSLSGLAGVGTGELFF.

J is TRBJ1-5 and V is TRBV5-1, with a weak D call TRBD1 (5 bases). Germline CDR1 SGHRS, CDR2 YFSETQ. The ends were cut back, 0 bases at V and 5 bases at J, with 9 bases in the middle. CDR3 length equals 14 residues. The CDR3: CASSLEGGDQPQHF. The CDR3 bases are TGCGCCAGCAGCTTGGAGGGAGGGGATCAGCCCCAGCATTTT.

The rearrangement joins TRBV2 to TRBJ2-7, with 8 positions matching TRBD2. The J segment lost 0 bases and the V segment lost 7 bases, leaving 2 bases of the junction unmatched. In germline, CDR1 is SNHLY, CDR2 FYNNEI. The CDR3 is made up of 13 amino acids. The CDR3 DNA follows: TGTGCCAGCAAAACTAGCGGCTCCTACGAGCAGTACTTC. It is translated as CASKTSGSYEQYF.

This chain connects TRBV6-4 to TRBJ1-2; D is possibly TRBD1 (6 bases). Germline CDR1 and CDR2: MRHNA and SNTAGT. Trimming removed 5 bases from V and 7 bases from J, with 14 bases in between. CDR3 size: 13 residues. The CDR3 is CASSQDRLSGYTF. The CDR3 DNA reads TGTGCCAGCAGTCAGGACAGACTAAGTGGCTACACCTTC.

V and J are TRBV2 and TRBJ1-5; a possible D gene is TRBD1 (5 bases). The CDR3 has 13 amino acids. V was cut by 4 bases and J by 7 bases, with 11 bases left in between. The germline V gene has CDR1 SNHLY and CDR2 FYNNEI. As DNA, the CDR3 is TGTGCCAGCAGTGGGGACTCCTTCCAGCCCCAGCATTTT. Translation gives CASSGDSFQPQHF.

This clone is a singleton in its sample. This CDR3 is CASSLAFTSVTDTQYF. In DNA form, the CDR3 reads TGCGCCAGCAGCTTGGCCTTCACTAGCGTCACAGATACGCAGTATTTT. The J gene is TRBJ2-3, the V gene TRBV5-1; TRBD2 agrees at 7 bases. Germline loops: CDR1 SGHRS, CDR2 YFSETQ. V was clipped by 0 bases and J by 2 bases; unmatched bases: 6. There are 16 residues in the CDR3.

The gene calls are TRBV5-1 and TRBJ2-7; the match to TRBD1 covers 8 bases. The ends lost 4 bases at V and 0 bases at J; junction bases unmatched: 3. The CDR3 sequence is 14 residues long. The germline gives CDR1 SGHRS, CDR2 YFSETQ. CDR3 in amino acids: CASSRDRSSYEQYF. The CDR3 DNA reads as TGCGCCAGCAGCAGGGACAGGAGCTCCTACGAGCAGTACTTC.

The CDR3 DNA is TGTGCCATCAGTGACCCCGGGACTAGCGAGCAAGAGACCCAGTACTTC. This gives the protein CAISDPGTSEQETQYF. The V call is TRBV10-3, the J call TRBJ2-5, with 10 bases matching TRBD2. The V and J ends lost 3 bases and 2 bases, in that order; junction bases with no gene match: 6. The CDR3 is 16 residues long. Germline CDR1 reads ENHRY; CDR2 reads SYGVKD.

V usage is TRBV5-1 and J usage is TRBJ2-5; a possible D gene is TRBD2 (6 bases). CDR1 is SGHRS and CDR2 is YFSETQ in the germline V gene. This CDR3 comprises 15 residues. V lost 0 bases and J 5 bases, leaving 14 bases between the germline ends. This CDR3 is CASSLAGTDMETQYF. The CDR3 DNA sequence: TGCGCCAGCAGCTTGGCCGGGACTGACATGGAGACCCAGTACTTC.

The chain employs TRBV7-9 and TRBJ1-2, with TRBD1 identical over 10 bases. Germline assignment: CDR1 SEHNR and CDR2 FQNEAQ (reference sequence). V was clipped by 4 bases and J by 6 bases; unmatched bases: 8. The CDR3 sequence is 15 residues long. The CDR3 here is CASSYGQGGAHGYTF. Here the CDR3 DNA reads TGTGCCAGCAGCTACGGACAGGGGGGCGCCCATGGCTACACCTTC.

This clone was observed once. The chain employs TRBV27 and TRBJ2-7; no clear D. This CDR3 has 11 amino acids. The germline CDR1 and CDR2 sequences are MNHEY and SMNVEV (reference sequence). Trimming removed 6 bases from V and 6 bases from J, with 9 bases in between. In DNA form, the CDR3 reads TGTGCCAGCAGCACACCCTCCGAGCAGTACTTC. Amino acids: CASSTPSEQYF.

The chain links TRBV6-6 to TRBJ2-7; 7 positions match TRBD1. This CDR3 comprises 13 residues. V was clipped by 5 bases and J by 6 bases; unmatched bases: 7. Germline loops: CDR1 MNHNY, CDR2 SVGAGI (reference sequence). CDR3 nucleotides: TGTGCCAGCAGTCTGACAGGGAATGGCGAGCAGTACTTC. Translating it yields CASSLTGNGEQYF.

The chain uses TRBV19 and TRBJ2-6; tentative D call: TRBD1 (5 bases). CDR3 length: 17 residues. V was pared by 7 bases and J by 1 base, with 17 bases between. Per germline, CDR1 LNHDA and CDR2 SQIVND (reference sequence). The CDR3 DNA reads as TGTGCCAGTAATGATATAGTTTCAGGGTCTGGGGCCAACGTCCTGACTTTC. Protein: CASNDIVSGSGANVLTF.

V gene TRBV19 combines with J gene TRBJ1-6; tentative D call: TRBD1 (5 bases). CDR1 and CDR2 from the germline V gene are LNHDA and SQIVND (reference sequence). Trimming took 6 bases from V and 6 from J, leaving 12 bases between them. This CDR3 spans 14 amino acids. This chain's CDR3 is CASSPGQGNSPLHF. In nucleotides, the CDR3 is TGTGCCAGTAGCCCAGGCCAGGGTAATTCACCCCTCCACTTT.

This chain connects TRBV5-1 to TRBJ2-1, with D tentatively TRBD1 (6 bases). Trimming shortened V by 0 bases and J by 3 bases, and 13 bases separated the two germline ends. Germline V lookup: CDR1 SGHRS, CDR2 YFSETQ. The length of the CDR3 is 16 residues. The chain's CDR3 is CASSLGATGIYNEQFF. The CDR3 DNA reads TGCGCCAGCAGCTTGGGAGCGACAGGAATCTACAATGAGCAGTTCTTC.

The chain uses TRBV11-2 and TRBJ1-6, with D perhaps matching TRBD1 (6 bases). Trimming left V 5 bases short and J 3 bases short, with 17 bases between. Per germline, CDR1 SGHAT and CDR2 FQNNGV. This CDR3 spans 17 amino acids. CDR3 region: CASSPRGGGYYNSPLHF. The CDR3 DNA follows: TGTGCCAGCAGCCCTAGAGGCGGGGGCTACTATAATTCACCCCTCCACTTT. The whole variable domain, filled in from reference TRBV11-2 and TRBJ1-6, reads EAGVAQSPRYKIIEKRQSVAFWCNPISGHATLYWYQQILGQGPKLLIQFQNNGVVDDSQLPKDRFSAERLKGVDSTLKIQPAKLEDSAVYLCASSPRGGGYYNSPLHFGNGTRLTVT.

This chain connects TRBV10-1 to TRBJ1-5, with D maybe TRBD1 (6 bases). The V end lost 7 bases, the J end lost 3 bases, and 22 bases lay between the germline ends. Germline V gives CDR1 WNHNN, CDR2 SYGVQD (reference sequence). This CDR3 is 17 amino acids long. CDR3 DNA sequence: TGCGCCAGCACCAGACAGAATCCGGGACAACTCAATCAGCCCCAGCATTTT. Amino acids: CASTRQNPGQLNQPQHF.

The rearrangement links TRBV14 to TRBJ2-5; 7 bases are shared with TRBD2. J gave up 5 bases and V 5 bases, and 5 bases lay outside the gene matches. The V gene's germline CDR1 is SGHDN and CDR2 FVKESK. CDR3 length: 13 amino acids. CDR3 bases: TGTGCCAGCAGCAGACTAGCTCTGGAGACCCAGTACTTC. It translates to CASSRLALETQYF.

The J gene is TRBJ1-2, the V gene TRBV7-9; D unresolved. The CDR3 is made up of 14 amino acids. Germline V gene data show CDR1 as SEHNR and CDR2 as FQNEAQ (reference sequence). Trimming shortened V by 1 base and J by 4 bases, and 10 bases separated the two germline ends. CDR3 loop: CASSLELEVYGYTF. The DNA for the CDR3 is TGTGCCAGCAGCTTAGAATTAGAAGTCTATGGCTACACCTTC.

The chain employs TRBV12-5 and TRBJ2-2; TRBD2 matches 7 bases. V lost 0 bases, J lost 2 bases, and 6 bases stayed unmatched. The germline V gene encodes CDR1 LGHNT and CDR2 FRNRAP. The CDR3 covers 17 residues. The CDR3 protein is CASGLVGRGLNTGELFF. In DNA form, the CDR3 reads TGTGCTAGTGGTTTGGTTGGTCGGGGACTAAACACCGGGGAGCTGTTTTTT.

The chain links TRBV4-1 to TRBJ2-7, with 11 nucleotides matching TRBD2. The CDR3 is 15 amino acids. Trimming removed 3 bases from V and 3 bases from J; junction bases left unmatched: 4. Per germline, CDR1 MGHRA and CDR2 YSYEKL. Here the CDR3 DNA reads TGCGCCAGCAGCCATCGACTAGCGGGACTCTACGAGCAGTACTTC. Translated, it gives CASSHRLAGLYEQYF.

This chain links TRBV18 with TRBJ1-2; D unresolved. CDR3 length equals 16 residues. CDR1 KGHSH and CDR2 LQKENI come from the germline V gene. Trimming removed 0 bases at V and 2 bases at J, with 13 bases between. The CDR3 here is CASSPPIEDPNYGYTF. CDR3 in DNA: TGTGCCAGCTCACCACCAATCGAGGATCCCAACTATGGCTACACCTTC.

There are a few counts of this clone. The chain couples TRBV10-1 to TRBJ2-3, with D maybe TRBD2 (6 bases). The germline CDR1 and CDR2 sequences are WNHNN and SYGVQD (reference sequence). Trimming pared 4 bases from V and 4 bases from J, leaving 9 bases between. The CDR3 is 13 residues long. The CDR3 reads CASSGRLADTQYF. DNA of the CDR3: TGCGCCAGCAGTGGAAGACTAGCAGATACGCAGTATTTT.

The J gene is TRBJ1-3, the V gene TRBV30; the D gene is possibly TRBD1 (5 bases). Germline CDR1 GTSNPN, CDR2 SVGIG (reference sequence). This CDR3 spans 15 amino acids. Trimming removed 2 bases at V and 3 bases at J, with 14 bases between. CDR3 sequence (DNA): TGTGCCTGGAGTCCCGTTGACAGTAGTGGAAACACCATATATTTT. This encodes CAWSPVDSSGNTIYF. The full variable domain, completed using reference TRBV30 and TRBJ1-3, is SQTIHQWPATLVQPVGSPLSLECTVEGTSNPNLYWYRQAAGRGLQLLFYSVGIGQISSEVPQNLSASRPQDRQFILSSKKLLLSDSGFYLCAWSPVDSSGNTIYFGEGSWLTVV.

The chain couples TRBV10-1 to TRBJ2-5, with 11 bases lining up with TRBD1. The CDR3 is made up of 14 amino acids. Germline V gene sequence: CDR1 WNHNN, CDR2 SYGVQD (reference sequence). V shed 9 bases, J shed 10 bases, and the junction held 13 bases outside the gene matches. CDR3 in amino acids: CASEDRGRMQIQYF. CDR3 DNA sequence: TGCGCCAGTGAGGACAGGGGGCGAATGCAGATCCAGTACTTC.

This clone was picked up one time. The chain links TRBV5-1 to TRBJ2-3; 8 nucleotides match TRBD2. The germline gives CDR1 SGHRS, CDR2 YFSETQ. V lost 3 bases and J lost 1; bases outside the gene matches: 13. The CDR3 is 18 amino acids. CDR3 sequence: CASSSRGVTSGGTDTQYF. CDR3 coding DNA: TGCGCCAGCAGCTCCCGGGGGGTAACTAGCGGCGGCACAGATACGCAGTATTTT.

The gene calls are TRBV9 and TRBJ2-7, with TRBD1 matching over 10 bases. CDR1 is SGDLS and CDR2 is YYNGEE in the germline V gene. This CDR3 comprises 15 residues. V was pared by 3 bases and J by 4 bases, with 7 bases of the junction left unmatched. The CDR3 is CASSAQDRGSYEQYF. Here the CDR3 DNA reads TGTGCCAGCAGCGCCCAGGACAGGGGGAGTTACGAGCAGTACTTC. Complete variable domain (other parts from reference TRBV9 and TRBJ2-7): DSGVTQTPKHLITATGQRVTLRCSPRSGDLSVYWYQQSLDQGLQFLIQYYNGEERAKGNILERFSAQQFPDLHSELNLSSLELGDSALYFCASSAQDRGSYEQYFGPGTRLTVT.